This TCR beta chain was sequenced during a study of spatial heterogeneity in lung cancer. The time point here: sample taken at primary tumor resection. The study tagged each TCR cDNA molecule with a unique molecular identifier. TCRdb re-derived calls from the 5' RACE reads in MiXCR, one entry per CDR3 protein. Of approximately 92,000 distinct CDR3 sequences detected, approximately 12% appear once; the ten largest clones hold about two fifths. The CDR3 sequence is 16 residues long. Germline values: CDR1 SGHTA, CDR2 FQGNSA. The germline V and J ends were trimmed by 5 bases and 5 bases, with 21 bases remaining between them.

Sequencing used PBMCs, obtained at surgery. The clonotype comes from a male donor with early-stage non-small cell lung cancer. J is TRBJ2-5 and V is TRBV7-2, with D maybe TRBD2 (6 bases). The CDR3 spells CASSPRLGLTLETQYF. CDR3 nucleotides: TGTGCCAGCAGCCCCCGGTTGGGACTCACATTGGAGACCCAGTACTTC.